The 29 T cell receptor beta chains presented below share a single source sample, sequenced in a study of T cell responses to AZD1222 COVID-19 vaccine (TCRdb year 2021). The time point label corresponds to: baseline before first vaccination. Library preparation used the immunoSEQ multiplex PCR assay. This immuneACCESS table, as held by TCRdb, lists in-frame sequences with V and J called but not all clones. Of the missing ones, under half trace to an unresolved V gene in checked studies; the others have no known cause. This sample gives roughly 140,000 clones in total; around 94% of them show up just once. 0.95% to 1.5% of the sample goes to the ten largest clones. The specimen was peripheral blood, collected on day 0 of AZD1222 vaccination. The receptors come from an adult in good health.

The rearrangement uses TRBV6-2 or TRBV6-3 and TRBJ1-1; 7 bases are a match to TRBD1. Germline V gene lookup returns CDR1 MNHEY and CDR2 SVGEGT. After removal of 2 bases from V and 1 base from J, the junction contained 7 bases not matched to a gene. This CDR3 is 16 amino acids long. CDR3 in amino acids: CASSYRLGQKNTEAFF. CDR3 in DNA: TGTGCCAGCAGTTACCGTTTGGGACAGAAGAACACTGAAGCTTTCTTT.

CDR3 sequence reads: CASRLAENTGELFF. The CDR3 region has the DNA TGTGCCAGCAGGCTAGCGGAGAACACCGGGGAGCTGTTTTTT. V gene TRBV2 combines with J gene TRBJ2-2; 7 positions agree with TRBD2. The germline gives CDR1 SNHLY, CDR2 FYNNEI. The junction had 2 bases not matched to a gene; V was cut back by 6 bases and J by 1 base. The CDR3 runs to 14 residues.

The chain couples TRBV7-9 to TRBJ1-1; D is uncertain. Trimming stripped 5 bases from V and 1 base from J, with 17 bases between. This CDR3 contains 16 residues. Germline CDR1 reads SEHNR; CDR2 reads FQNEAQ (reference sequence). The CDR3 region is CASSPLDRSTNTEAFF. DNA for the CDR3: TGTGCCAGCAGCCCCTTGGACCGCAGCACGAACACTGAAGCTTTCTTT.

The chain employs TRBV5-8 and TRBJ1-5; the D is unclear. V was clipped by 1 base and J by 0 bases, with 2 bases between them. Looked up from germline, CDR1 is SGHTS and CDR2 is YDEGEE. The CDR3 runs to 13 residues. The CDR3, as DNA: TGTGCCAGCAGCTTGAATAGCAATCAGCCCCAGCATTTT. Amino acid sequence: CASSLNSNQPQHF.

The CDR3 reads CASSSPSLGTQYF. The CDR3 DNA sequence: TGTGCCAGCAGTTCCCCGTCCCTTGGTACGCAGTATTTT. The chain combines TRBV6-2 or TRBV6-3 with TRBJ2-3; D call uncertain. CDR1 MNHEY and CDR2 SVGEGT come from the germline V gene. The CDR3 has 13 amino acids. V was clipped by 4 bases and J by 8 bases, with 13 bases between them.

This sequence joins TRBV5-5 and TRBJ2-3; TRBD2 matches 11 bases. J was trimmed by 3 bases and V by 4 bases; bases with no gene match: 1. Germline loops: CDR1 SGHKS, CDR2 YYEKEE (reference sequence). This CDR3 comprises 14 residues. The CDR3 region has the DNA TGTGCCAGCAGCCCTAGCGGGAGGACAGATACGCAGTATTTT. Its translation: CASSPSGRTDTQYF.

CDR3 in amino acids: CASSLDTAIEQYV. The CDR3 DNA follows: TGTGCCAGCAGCTTGGATACTGCCATAGAGCAGTACGTC. V usage is TRBV5-4 and J usage is TRBJ2-7; D is undetermined. Germline assignment: CDR1 SGHNT and CDR2 YYREEE (reference sequence). This CDR3 is 13 amino acids long. Trimming shortened V by 0 bases and J by 7 bases, and 11 bases separated the two germline ends.

The V and J genes are TRBV30 and TRBJ2-7, with 9 bases fitting TRBD1. CDR1 is GTSNPN and CDR2 is SVGIG in the germline V gene (reference sequence). V gave up 5 bases and J gave up 7 bases; unmatched junction bases: 12. The CDR3 is made up of 14 amino acids. This CDR3 reads CAWDSGQGPAEQYV. The DNA for the CDR3 is TGTGCCTGGGATTCGGGACAGGGCCCTGCGGAGCAGTACGTC.

J is TRBJ2-1 and V is TRBV5-1; no clear D gene. The V gene lost 2 bases and the J gene lost 2 bases, with 8 bases spanning the gap. Germline CDR1 is SGHRS and CDR2 is YFSETQ. The CDR3 has 14 residues. CDR3 bases: TGCGCCAGCAGCTTAGATCGCACCTACAATGAGCAGTTCTTC. Translation: CASSLDRTYNEQFF. Full variable domain (rest looked up from reference TRBV5-1 and TRBJ2-1): KAGVTQTPRYLIKTRGQQVTLSCSPISGHRSVSWYQQTPGQGLQFLFEYFSETQRNKGNFPGRFSGRQFSNSRSEMNVSTLELGDSALYLCASSLDRTYNEQFFGPGTRLTVL.

The rearrangement uses TRBV4-1 and TRBJ2-5; 7 bases fit TRBD2. The CDR3 is made up of 14 amino acids. The germline CDR1 and CDR2 sequences are MGHRA and YSYEKL. J gave up 3 bases and V 4 bases, and 5 bases lay outside the gene matches. The CDR3 DNA sequence: TGCGCCAGCAGCCCCCGACTAGCAGAAGAGACCCAGTACTTC. This sequence encodes CASSPRLAEETQYF.

This clone has more than one count but fewer than ten. This rearrangement joins TRBV5-4 to TRBJ2-3, with no clear D. The ends were cut back, 1 base at V and 0 bases at J, with 6 bases in the middle. The CDR3 loop spans 14 amino acids. Germline-derived CDR1 and CDR2 are SGHNT and YYREEE (reference sequence). The CDR3, as DNA: TGTGCCAGCAGCTTGTCCCGCAGCACAGATACGCAGTATTTT. It translates to CASSLSRSTDTQYF.

The J gene is TRBJ2-2, the V gene TRBV10-2; 9 positions match TRBD2. Germline CDR1 reads WSHSY; CDR2 reads SAAADI. The CDR3 has 14 amino acids. V lost 10 bases, J lost 1 base, and 4 bases stayed unmatched. CDR3 sequence (DNA): TGCGCCACAGAGCGGGGGGAGAACACCGGGGAGCTGTTTTTT. Translated, it gives CATERGENTGELFF.

This chain connects TRBV25-1 to TRBJ1-2; maybe TRBD1 (6 bases). Trimming left V 7 bases short and J 0 bases short, with 12 bases between. Germline CDR1 MGHDK, CDR2 SYGVNS. The CDR3 covers 14 residues. DNA of the CDR3: TGTGCCAGCATCCAGACAGGAGCTAACTATGGCTACACCTTC. It yields the protein CASIQTGANYGYTF.

CDR3 protein: CASSHGQAEAFF. The DNA of the CDR3 is TGCGCCAGCAGCCATGGACAGGCTGAAGCTTTCTTT. This chain uses TRBV5-1 with TRBJ1-1; 7 bases line up with TRBD1. In germline, CDR1 is SGHRS, CDR2 YFSETQ. This CDR3 is 12 amino acids long. J lost 6 bases, V lost 4 bases, and 3 bases had no gene match.

To note about this clone: Other DNA sequences of this sample code for an identical CDR3. The J gene is TRBJ1-5, the V gene TRBV7-2; D not certain. Germline V gene sequence: CDR1 SGHTA, CDR2 FQGNSA. CDR3 length: 14 residues. Trimming cost V 1 base and J 2 bases, with 6 bases left between them. The CDR3 DNA sequence: TGTGCCAGCAGCTTAGGCGGTGGCAATCAGCCCCAGCATTTT. Its protein is CASSLGGGNQPQHF.

The sample holds a few counts of this clone. The genes are TRBV14 and TRBJ1-1; no clear D gene. With 0 bases removed from V and 11 bases from J, the gap between germline ends came to 10 bases. Germline assignment: CDR1 SGHDN and CDR2 FVKESK. The CDR3 sequence is 12 residues long. The CDR3, as DNA: TGTGCCAGCAGCCAAGATATGGTCGGGGCTTTCTTT. Its protein product is CASSQDMVGAFF. Combining the CDR3 with reference TRBV14 and TRBJ1-1 gives the whole variable domain EAGVTQFPSHSVIEKGQTVTLRCDPISGHDNLYWYRRVMGKEIKFLLHFVKESKQDESGMPNNRFLAERTGGTYSTLKVQPAELEDSGVYFCASSQDMVGAFFGQGTRLTVV.

The rearrangement uses TRBV28 and TRBJ1-2, with 7 bases identical to TRBD1. J gave up 2 bases and V 5 bases, and 5 bases lay outside the gene matches. In germline, CDR1 is MDHEN, CDR2 SYDVKM. The CDR3 length is 14 residues. The CDR3 DNA follows: TGTGCCAGCAGTCCACCGGGACAGAACTATGGCTACACCTTC. It is translated as CASSPPGQNYGYTF.

This sequence joins TRBV12-3 or TRBV12-4 and TRBJ2-5; possibly TRBD1 for D (6 bases). The CDR3 loop spans 13 amino acids. Deletions cut 4 bases from V and 5 bases from J, with 11 bases between. CDR3 DNA sequence: TGTGCCAGCAGTTCTCGAGGGGGTGAGACCCAGTACTTC. Protein: CASSSRGGETQYF.

The chain recombines TRBV28 with TRBJ1-5; possibly TRBD1 for D (5 bases). V lost 7 bases and J lost 4, with 14 bases in between. The CDR3 has 14 amino acids. Germline loops: CDR1 MDHEN, CDR2 SYDVKM. In DNA, the CDR3 is TGTGCCAGCATTACGCAGGGTAAGAATCAGCCCCAGCATTTT. Its translation is CASITQGKNQPQHF.

This clone came up once. The J gene is TRBJ2-4, the V gene TRBV7-9, with D possibly being TRBD1 (7 bases). The CDR3 loop spans 16 amino acids. Germline-derived CDR1 and CDR2 are SEHNR and FQNEAQ (reference sequence). With 6 bases removed from V and 2 bases from J, the gap between germline ends came to 17 bases. The CDR3 spells CASSHTTGRTKNIQYF. The CDR3 bases are TGTGCCAGCAGTCATACGACAGGGAGGACCAAAAACATTCAGTACTTC.

The chain recombines TRBV3-1 (or the pseudogene TRBV3-2) with TRBJ2-3; no clear D. Looked up from germline, CDR1 is LGHDT and CDR2 is YNNKEL (reference sequence). With 0 bases removed from V and 6 bases from J, the gap between germline ends came to 10 bases. The CDR3 is 14 amino acids. The CDR3 DNA reads as TGTGCCAGCAGCCAAGATTGGGCGAGGGATACGCAGTATTTT. This codes for CASSQDWARDTQYF.

The sample holds a few counts of this clone. V and J are TRBV11-2 and TRBJ1-4; a weak D match, TRBD1 (5 bases). With 6 bases removed from V and 5 bases from J, the gap between germline ends came to 16 bases. This CDR3 has 15 residues. The germline V gene has CDR1 SGHAT and CDR2 FQNNGV. The CDR3 sequence is CASSRPGSRNEKLFF. The CDR3 DNA follows: TGTGCCAGCAGTCGCCCAGGGAGTCGAAATGAAAAACTGTTTTTT.

The V and J genes are TRBV3-1 (or the pseudogene TRBV3-2) and TRBJ2-1, with D tentatively TRBD1 (6 bases). The CDR3 has 14 amino acids. In germline, CDR1 is LGHDT, CDR2 YNNKEL (reference sequence). Trimming cost V 1 base and J 9 bases, with 13 bases left between them. For the CDR3, the DNA is TGTGCCAGCAGCCAAGGGGTTAGCAGGGGTGAGCAGTTCTTC. Its protein product is CASSQGVSRGEQFF.

The rearrangement links TRBV9 to TRBJ2-3; D perhaps matches TRBD2 (5 bases). The V end lost 4 bases, the J end lost 5 bases, and 14 bases lay between the germline ends. The CDR3 contains 14 residues. The germline gives CDR1 SGDLS, CDR2 YYNGEE. Written as DNA, the CDR3 is TGTGCCAGCAGCCCACATTCGGCGGGAGATACGCAGTATTTT. Its protein is CASSPHSAGDTQYF.

The V gene is TRBV18, the J gene TRBJ2-3; 9 bases align to TRBD2. The CDR3 is 16 residues long. After removal of 3 bases from V and 4 bases from J, the junction contained 8 bases not matched to a gene. CDR1 is KGHSH and CDR2 is LQKENI in the germline V gene. CDR3: CASSPLTSGTPDTQYF. The CDR3 nucleotides are TGTGCCAGCTCACCCCTGACTAGCGGAACCCCAGATACGCAGTATTTT.

The CDR3 protein is CASSASLTGELFF. CDR3 coding DNA: TGCGCCAGCAGTGCATCGCTAACCGGGGAGCTGTTTTTT. This chain connects TRBV10-2 to TRBJ2-2; no reliable D call. The CDR3 is 13 residues long. With 4 bases removed from V and 5 bases from J, the gap between germline ends came to 8 bases. Germline V lookup: CDR1 WSHSY, CDR2 SAAADI.

This clone was detected only once. J is TRBJ1-6 and V is TRBV2; a possible D gene is TRBD1 (5 bases). Germline V gives CDR1 SNHLY, CDR2 FYNNEI. The ends were cut back, 8 bases at V and 4 bases at J, with 9 bases in the middle. CDR3 length equals 13 residues. CDR3 nucleotide sequence: TGTGCCAGCCGAGGGACTTATAATTCACCCCTCCACTTT. It codes for CASRGTYNSPLHF. The whole variable domain, remainder taken from reference TRBV2 and TRBJ1-6, is EPEVTQTPSHQVTQMGQEVILRCVPISNHLYFYWYRQILGQKVEFLVSFYNNEISEKSEIFDDQFSVERPDGSNFTLKIRSTKLEDSAMYFCASRGTYNSPLHFGNGTRLTVT.

The chain carries TRBV19 and TRBJ1-4; 7 nucleotides align to TRBD1. This CDR3 is built from 12 residues. J gave up 14 bases and V 5 bases, and 8 bases lay outside the gene matches. CDR1 and CDR2 from the germline V gene are LNHDA and SQIVND (reference sequence). CDR3 amino acids: CASSSYRGPLFF. CDR3 bases: TGTGCCAGTAGTTCGTACAGGGGACCGCTGTTTTTT.

The chain combines TRBV4-1 with TRBJ2-2, with no clear D. Germline CDR1 is MGHRA and CDR2 is YSYEKL. The CDR3 sequence is 16 residues long. Trimming stripped 4 bases from V and 0 bases from J, with 12 bases between. The CDR3 is CASSLETQTNTGELFF. For the CDR3, the DNA is TGCGCCAGCAGCCTAGAGACGCAGACGAACACCGGGGAGCTGTTTTTT.